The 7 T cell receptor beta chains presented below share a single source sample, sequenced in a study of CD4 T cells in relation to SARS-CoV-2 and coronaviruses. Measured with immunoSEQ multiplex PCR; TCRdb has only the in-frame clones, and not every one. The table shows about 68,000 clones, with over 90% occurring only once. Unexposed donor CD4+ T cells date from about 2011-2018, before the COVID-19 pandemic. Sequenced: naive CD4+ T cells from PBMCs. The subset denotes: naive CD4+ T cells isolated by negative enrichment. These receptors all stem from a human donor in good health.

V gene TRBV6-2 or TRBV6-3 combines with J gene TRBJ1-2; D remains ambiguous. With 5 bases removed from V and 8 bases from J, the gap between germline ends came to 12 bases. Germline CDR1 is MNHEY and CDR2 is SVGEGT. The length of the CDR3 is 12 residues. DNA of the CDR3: TGTGCCAGCAGTCCCCGGGAATCCGGCTACACCTTC. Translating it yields CASSPRESGYTF.

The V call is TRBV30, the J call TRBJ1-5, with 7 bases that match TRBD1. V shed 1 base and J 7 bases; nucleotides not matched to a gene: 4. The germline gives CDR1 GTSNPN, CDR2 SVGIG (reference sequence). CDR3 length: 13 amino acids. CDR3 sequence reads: CAWSARDSQPQHF. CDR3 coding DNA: TGTGCCTGGAGTGCAAGGGACAGCCAGCCCCAGCATTTT.

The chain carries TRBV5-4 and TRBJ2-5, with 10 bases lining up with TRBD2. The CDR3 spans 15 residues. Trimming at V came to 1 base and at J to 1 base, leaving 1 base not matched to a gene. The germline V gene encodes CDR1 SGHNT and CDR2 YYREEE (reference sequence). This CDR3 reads CASSLKRGGQETQYF. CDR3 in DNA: TGTGCCAGCAGCTTGAAGCGGGGGGGCCAAGAGACCCAGTACTTC.

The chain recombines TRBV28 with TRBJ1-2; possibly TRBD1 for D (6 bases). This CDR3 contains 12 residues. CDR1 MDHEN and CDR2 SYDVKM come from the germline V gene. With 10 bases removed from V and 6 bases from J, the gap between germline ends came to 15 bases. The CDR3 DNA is TGTGCCACCATCCGGGGGCGTGATGGCTACACCTTC. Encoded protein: CATIRGRDGYTF.

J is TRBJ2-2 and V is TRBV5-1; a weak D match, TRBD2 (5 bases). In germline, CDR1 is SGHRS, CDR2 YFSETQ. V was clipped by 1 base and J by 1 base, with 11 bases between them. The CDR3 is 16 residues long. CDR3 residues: CASSLLETRNTGELFF. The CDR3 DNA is TGCGCCAGCAGCTTGCTAGAAACTAGGAACACCGGGGAGCTGTTTTTT.

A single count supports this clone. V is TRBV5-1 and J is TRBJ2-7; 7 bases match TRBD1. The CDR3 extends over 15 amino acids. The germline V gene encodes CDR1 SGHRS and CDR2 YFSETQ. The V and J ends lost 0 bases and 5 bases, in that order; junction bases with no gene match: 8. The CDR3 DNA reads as TGCGCCAGCAGCTTGGCCCCTCAGGGGGTCCACGAGCAGTACTTC. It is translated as CASSLAPQGVHEQYF.

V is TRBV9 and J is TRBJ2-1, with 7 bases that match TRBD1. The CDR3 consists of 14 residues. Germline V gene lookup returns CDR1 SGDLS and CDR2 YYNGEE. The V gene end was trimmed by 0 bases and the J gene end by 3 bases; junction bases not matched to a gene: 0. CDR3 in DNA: TGTGCCAGCAGCGTAGGGGACAGCTACAATGAGCAGTTCTTC. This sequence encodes CASSVGDSYNEQFF.